This TCR beta chain was obtained from a study of blood T cell repertoires in COVID-19. Study in general: Some COVID-19 samples were acute and others convalescent; all came from the United States, Italy and Spain. Sources were T cells, B-cell-depleted T cells, or PBMCs; the material itself was cDNA or gDNA.

V lost 5 bases to trimming and J lost 7 bases, with 11 bases between them. In germline, CDR1 is KGHDR, CDR2 SFDVKD. The CDR3 length is 14 residues. As handled by the study authors: Reference gene primer amplification yielded estimated nucleated cell counts. Sequenced by immunoSEQ multiplex PCR; TCRdb stores in-frame clones only, minus some. D and trimming come from the DNA, and the V and J calls and clone size come from that table. There are tens of thousands of clones in the sample; about 90% occur only once, and around 13% lies in the top ten. Sample: peripheral blood. The J gene is TRBJ1-6, the V gene TRBV24-1, with D possibly TRBD1 on 6 matching bases. The sequence came from a human donor with active COVID-19. The donor label of this sample is uncertain. CDR3 amino acids: CATSAGQGNSPLHF. The CDR3 DNA reads TGTGCCACCAGTGCGGGGCAGGGGAATTCACCCCTCCACTTT.